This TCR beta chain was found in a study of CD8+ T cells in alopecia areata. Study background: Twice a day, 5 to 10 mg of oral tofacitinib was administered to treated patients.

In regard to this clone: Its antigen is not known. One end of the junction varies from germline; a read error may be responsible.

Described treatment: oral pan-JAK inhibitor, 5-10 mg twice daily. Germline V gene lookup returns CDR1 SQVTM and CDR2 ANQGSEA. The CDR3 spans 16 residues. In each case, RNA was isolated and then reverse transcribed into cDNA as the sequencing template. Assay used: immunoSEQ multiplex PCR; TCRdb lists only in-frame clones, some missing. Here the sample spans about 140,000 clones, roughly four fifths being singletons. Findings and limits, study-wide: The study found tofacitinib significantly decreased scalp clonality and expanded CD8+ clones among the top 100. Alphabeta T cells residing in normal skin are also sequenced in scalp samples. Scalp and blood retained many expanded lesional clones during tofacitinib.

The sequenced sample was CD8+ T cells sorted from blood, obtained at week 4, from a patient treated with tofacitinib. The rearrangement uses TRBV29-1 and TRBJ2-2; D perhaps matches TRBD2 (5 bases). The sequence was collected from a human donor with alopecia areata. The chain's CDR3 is CSIEEVGSGDTGELFF. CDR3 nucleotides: TGCAGCATTGAAGAAGTCGGGTCCGGGGACACCGGGGAGCTGTTTTTT.